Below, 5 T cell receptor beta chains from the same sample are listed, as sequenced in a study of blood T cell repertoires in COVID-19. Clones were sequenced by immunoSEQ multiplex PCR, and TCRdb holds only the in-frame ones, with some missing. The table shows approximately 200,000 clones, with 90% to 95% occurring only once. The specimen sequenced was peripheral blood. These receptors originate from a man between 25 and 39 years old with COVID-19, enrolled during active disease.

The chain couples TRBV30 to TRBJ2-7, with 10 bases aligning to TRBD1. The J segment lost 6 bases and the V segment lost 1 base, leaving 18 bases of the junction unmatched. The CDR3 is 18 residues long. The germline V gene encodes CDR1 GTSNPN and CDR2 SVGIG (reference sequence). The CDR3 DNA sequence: TGTGCCTGGAGTGAAGATTGGTCCGGACAGGGGGTATCAGGCGAGCAGTACTTC. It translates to CAWSEDWSGQGVSGEQYF. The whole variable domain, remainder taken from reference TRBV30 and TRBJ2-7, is SQTIHQWPATLVQPVGSPLSLECTVEGTSNPNLYWYRQAAGRGLQLLFYSVGIGQISSEVPQNLSASRPQDRQFILSSKKLLLSDSGFYLCAWSEDWSGQGVSGEQYFGPGTRLTVT.

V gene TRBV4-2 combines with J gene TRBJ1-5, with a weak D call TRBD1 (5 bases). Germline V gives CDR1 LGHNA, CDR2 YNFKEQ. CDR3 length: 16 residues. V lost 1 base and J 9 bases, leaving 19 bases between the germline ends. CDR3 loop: CASSQVGSRDWAPQHF. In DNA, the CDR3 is TGTGCCAGCAGCCAAGTCGGCTCCCGGGACTGGGCGCCCCAGCATTTT.

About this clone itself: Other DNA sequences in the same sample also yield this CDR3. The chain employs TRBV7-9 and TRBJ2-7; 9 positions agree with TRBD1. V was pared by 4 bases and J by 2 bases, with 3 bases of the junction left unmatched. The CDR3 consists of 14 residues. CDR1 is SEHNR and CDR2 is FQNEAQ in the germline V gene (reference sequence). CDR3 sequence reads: CASSSDRGAYEQYF. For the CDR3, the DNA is TGTGCCAGCAGCTCAGACAGGGGGGCCTACGAGCAGTACTTC.

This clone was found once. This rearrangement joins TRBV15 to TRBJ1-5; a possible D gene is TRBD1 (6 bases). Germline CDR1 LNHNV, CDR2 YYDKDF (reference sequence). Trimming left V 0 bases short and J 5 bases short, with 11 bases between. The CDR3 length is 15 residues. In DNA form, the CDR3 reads TGTGCCACCAGCAGAGATCGGGGGGCGTATCAGCCCCAGCATTTT. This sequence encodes CATSRDRGAYQPQHF.

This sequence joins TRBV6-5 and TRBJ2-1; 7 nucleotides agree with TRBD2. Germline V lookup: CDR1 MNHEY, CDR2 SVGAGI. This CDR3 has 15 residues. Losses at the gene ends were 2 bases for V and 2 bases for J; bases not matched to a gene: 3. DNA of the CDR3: TGTGCCAGCAGTTACGAGCGGGGCGCCTACAATGAGCAGTTCTTC. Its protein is CASSYERGAYNEQFF.